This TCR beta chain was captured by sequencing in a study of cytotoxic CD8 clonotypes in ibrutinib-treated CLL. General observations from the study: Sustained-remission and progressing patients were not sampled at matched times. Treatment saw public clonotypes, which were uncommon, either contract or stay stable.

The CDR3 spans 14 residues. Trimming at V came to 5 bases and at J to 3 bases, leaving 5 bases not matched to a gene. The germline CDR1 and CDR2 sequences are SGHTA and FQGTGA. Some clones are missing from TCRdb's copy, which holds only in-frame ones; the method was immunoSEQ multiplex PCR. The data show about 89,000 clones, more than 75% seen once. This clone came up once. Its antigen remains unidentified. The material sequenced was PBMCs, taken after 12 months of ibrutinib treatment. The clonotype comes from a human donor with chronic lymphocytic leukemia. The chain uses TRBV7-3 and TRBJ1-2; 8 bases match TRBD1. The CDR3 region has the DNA TGTGCCAGCAGCCCCCGACAGGGGCACTATGGCTACACCTTC. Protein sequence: CASSPRQGHYGYTF.